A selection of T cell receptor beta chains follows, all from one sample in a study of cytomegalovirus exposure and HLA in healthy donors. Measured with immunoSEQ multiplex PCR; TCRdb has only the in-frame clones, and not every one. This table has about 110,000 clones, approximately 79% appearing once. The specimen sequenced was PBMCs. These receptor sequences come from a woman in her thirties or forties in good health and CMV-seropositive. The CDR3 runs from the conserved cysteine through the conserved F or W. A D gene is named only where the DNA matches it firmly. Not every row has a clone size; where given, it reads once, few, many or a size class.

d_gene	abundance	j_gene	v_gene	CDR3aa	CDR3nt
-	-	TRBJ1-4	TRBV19	CASSATTEAIRFF	TGTGCCAGTAGTGCAACGACAGAGGCGATTAGGTTTTTT
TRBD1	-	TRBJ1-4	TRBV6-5	CASSRRTGSNEKLFF	TGTGCCAGCAGTCGTCGGACAGGGTCTAATGAAAAACTGTTTTTT
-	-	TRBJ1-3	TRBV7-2	CASSLGGRGGNTIYF	TGTGCCAGCAGCTTGGGGGGGCGCGGAGGAAACACCATATATTTT
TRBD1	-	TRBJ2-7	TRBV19	CASSINRGSHEQYF	TGTGCCAGTAGTATTAACAGGGGGAGTCACGAGCAGTACTTC
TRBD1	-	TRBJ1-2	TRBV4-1	CASSLRTGGDGYTF	TGCGCCAGCAGCCTCCGGACAGGGGGCGATGGCTACACCTTC
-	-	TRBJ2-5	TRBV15	CATSRDRNQETQYF	TGTGCCACCAGCAGAGACAGAAACCAAGAGACCCAGTACTTC
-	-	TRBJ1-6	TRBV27	CASKRGELYNSPLHF	TGTGCCAGCAAGCGGGGGGAGCTTTATAATTCACCCCTCCACTTT
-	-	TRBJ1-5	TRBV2	CASSPTGLGNQPQHF	TGTGCCAGCAGTCCCACAGGGTTGGGAAATCAGCCCCAGCATTTT
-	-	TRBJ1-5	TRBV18	CASSPRQENQPQHF	TGTGCCAGCTCACCACGGCAGGAAAATCAGCCCCAGCATTTT
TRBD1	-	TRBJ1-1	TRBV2	CASSEIRGSTEAFF	TGTGCCAGCAGTGAAATCAGGGGGAGCACTGAAGCTTTCTTT
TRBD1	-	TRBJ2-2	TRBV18	CASSQGQDTGELFF	TGTGCCAGCTCACAGGGACAGGACACCGGGGAGCTGTTTTTT
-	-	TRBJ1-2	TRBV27	CASSLAAGAGYTF	TGTGCCAGCAGTTTAGCCGCGGGGGCTGGCTACACCTTC
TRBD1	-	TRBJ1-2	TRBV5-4	CASSSPGQRSGGYTF	TGTGCCAGCAGCTCTCCGGGACAGCGCTCGGGTGGCTACACCTTC
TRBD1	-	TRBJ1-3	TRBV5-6	CASSTDREAGNTIYF	TGTGCCAGCAGCACCGACAGGGAGGCCGGAAACACCATATATTTT
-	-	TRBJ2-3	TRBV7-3	CASSRRGGAADTQYF	TGTGCCAGCAGCCGAAGGGGGGGGGCAGCAGATACGCAGTATTTT
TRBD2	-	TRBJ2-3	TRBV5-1	CASSLGVLAPDTQYF	TGCGCCAGCAGCTTAGGCGTACTAGCGCCAGATACGCAGTATTTT
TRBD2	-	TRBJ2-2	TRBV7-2	CASRSSGGAAGELFF	TGTGCCAGCAGATCCAGCGGGGGGGCAGCCGGGGAGCTGTTTTTT
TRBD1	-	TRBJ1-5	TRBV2	CASRTGGSQPQHF	TGTGCCAGCAGGACAGGGGGCAGTCAGCCCCAGCATTTT
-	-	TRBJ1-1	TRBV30	CAWRDPSRGNTEAFF	TGTGCCTGGAGGGATCCTTCAAGGGGTAACACTGAAGCTTTCTTT
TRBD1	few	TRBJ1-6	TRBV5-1	CASSLRTGAIVRSPLHF	TGCGCCAGCAGCTTGCGGACAGGGGCGATCGTCCGTTCACCCCTCCACTTT
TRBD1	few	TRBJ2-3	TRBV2	CASRSNRGSTDTQYF	TGTGCCAGCCGGTCAAACAGGGGGAGCACAGATACGCAGTATTTT
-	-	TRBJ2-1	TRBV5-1	CATTPGTLANEQFF	TGCGCCACTACGCCCGGGACTCTAGCCAATGAGCAGTTCTTC
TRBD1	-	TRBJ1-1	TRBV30	CAWSELTGGNTEAFF	TGTGCCTGGAGTGAACTGACAGGGGGAAACACTGAAGCTTTCTTT
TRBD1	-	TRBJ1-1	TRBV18	CASSPSNRGNTEAFF	TGTGCCAGCTCACCCTCGAACAGGGGGAACACTGAAGCTTTCTTT
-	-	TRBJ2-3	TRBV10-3	CAISESDRPDTQYF	TGTGCCATCAGTGAGAGCGACAGACCAGATACGCAGTATTTT
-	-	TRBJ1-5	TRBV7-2	CASSVTSVQPQHF	TGTGCCAGCAGCGTAACCTCGGTTCAGCCCCAGCATTTT
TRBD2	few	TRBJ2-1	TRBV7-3	CASSPRLAADEQFF	TGTGCCAGCAGCCCCCGACTAGCAGCTGATGAGCAGTTCTTC
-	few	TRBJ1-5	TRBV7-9	CASSLSPGGNQPQHF	TGTGCCAGCAGCCTCTCTCCAGGGGGCAATCAGCCCCAGCATTTT
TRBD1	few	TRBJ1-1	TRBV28	CASSLGGQGANTEAFF	TGTGCCAGCAGTTTAGGGGGACAGGGGGCGAACACTGAAGCTTTCTTT
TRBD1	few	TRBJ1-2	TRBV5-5	CASSLAYRGDGYTF	TGTGCCAGCAGCTTGGCCTACAGGGGCGATGGCTACACCTTC
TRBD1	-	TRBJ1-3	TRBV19	CASSIGQGVSGNTIYF	TGTGCCAGTAGTATCGGGCAGGGGGTCTCTGGAAACACCATATATTTT
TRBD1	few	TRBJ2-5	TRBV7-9	CASSLGTGGAGETQYF	TGTGCCAGCAGCTTGGGAACAGGGGGCGCCGGGGAGACCCAGTACTTC
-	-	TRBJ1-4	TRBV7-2	CASSRQRDEKLFF	TGTGCCAGCAGCCGCCAGCGCGATGAAAAACTGTTTTTT
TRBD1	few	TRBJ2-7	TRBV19	CAGRDRKYEQYF	TGTGCCGGAAGGGACAGGAAGTACGAGCAGTACTTC
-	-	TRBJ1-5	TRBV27	CASSSGRVGNQPQHF	TGTGCCAGCAGTTCGGGGAGGGTGGGCAATCAGCCCCAGCATTTT
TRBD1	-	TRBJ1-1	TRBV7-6	CASSLVGVLGGKGAFF	TGTGCCAGCAGCTTAGTCGGAGTGTTAGGGGGCAAGGGAGCTTTCTTT
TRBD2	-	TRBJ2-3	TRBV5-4	CASSPRLAGERDTQYF	TGTGCCAGCAGCCCCCGACTAGCGGGGGAGAGAGATACGCAGTATTTT
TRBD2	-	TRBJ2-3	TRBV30	CAWSISGTTDTDTQYF	TGTGCCTGGAGTATATCCGGGACTACAGACACAGATACGCAGTATTTT
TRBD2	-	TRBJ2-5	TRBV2	CASGNSGGKQETQYF	TGTGCCAGCGGGAATAGCGGGGGGAAACAAGAGACCCAGTACTTC
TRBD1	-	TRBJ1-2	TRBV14	CASSQAGGGYGYTF	TGTGCCAGCAGCCAAGCAGGGGGCGGCTATGGCTACACCTTC
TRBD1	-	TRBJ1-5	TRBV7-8	CASSLRGQNSNQPQHF	TGTGCCAGCAGCTTAAGGGGACAGAACAGCAATCAGCCCCAGCATTTT
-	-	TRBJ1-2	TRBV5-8	CASSLGGLGLDYGYTF	TGTGCCAGCAGCTTGGGGGGGCTGGGTTTGGACTATGGCTACACCTTC
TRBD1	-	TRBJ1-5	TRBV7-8	CASRGQGGQPQHF	TGTGCCAGCAGAGGACAGGGGGGTCAGCCCCAGCATTTT
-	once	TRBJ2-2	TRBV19	CASSRWRVSNTGELFF	TGTGCCAGTAGTAGATGGCGGGTCTCGAACACCGGGGAGCTGTTTTTT
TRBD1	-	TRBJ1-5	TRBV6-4	CASRGVGPGGRQPQHF	TGTGCCAGCAGAGGAGTCGGCCCAGGGGGCCGGCAGCCCCAGCATTTT
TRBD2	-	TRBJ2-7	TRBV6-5	CASKGEGNEQYF	TGTGCCAGTAAAGGGGAGGGGAACGAGCAGTACTTC
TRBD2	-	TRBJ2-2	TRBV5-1	CASSLGWTRDAGELFF	TGCGCCAGCAGCCTAGGGTGGACTAGGGACGCCGGGGAGCTGTTTTTT
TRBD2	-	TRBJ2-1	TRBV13	CASSAGENEQFF	TGTGCCAGCAGCGCGGGAGAGAATGAGCAGTTCTTC
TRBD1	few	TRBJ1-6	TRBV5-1	CASSLRDRTPTAPLHF	TGCGCCAGCAGCTTGAGGGACAGGACCCCGACGGCACCCCTCCACTTT
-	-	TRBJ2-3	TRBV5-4	CASSIRDGGADTQYF	TGTGCCAGCAGCATCCGGGACGGAGGGGCAGATACGCAGTATTTT
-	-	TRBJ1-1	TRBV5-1	CASSLGGGHTPEAFF	TGCGCCAGCAGCTTGGGGGGGGGACATACCCCTGAAGCTTTCTTT
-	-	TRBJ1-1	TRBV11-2	CASSFVQSNTEAFF	TGTGCCAGCAGCTTTGTGCAGTCGAACACTGAAGCTTTCTTT
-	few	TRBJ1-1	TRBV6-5	CASSTPRGAFF	TGTGCCAGCAGTACACCTCGAGGAGCTTTCTTT
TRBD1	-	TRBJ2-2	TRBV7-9	CASSLRTGTGELFF	TGTGCCAGCAGCCTAAGGACAGGTACCGGGGAGCTGTTTTTT
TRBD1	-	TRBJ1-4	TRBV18	CASSTGAGQGREKLFF	TGTGCCAGCTCAACCGGGGCGGGACAGGGAAGAGAAAAACTGTTTTTT
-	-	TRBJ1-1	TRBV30	CAWSTRNTEAFF	TGTGCCTGGAGTACTAGGAACACTGAAGCTTTCTTT
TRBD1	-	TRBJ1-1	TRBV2	CASYLSGDRGLNTEAFF	TGTGCCAGCTACTTAAGTGGGGACAGGGGATTGAACACTGAAGCTTTCTTT
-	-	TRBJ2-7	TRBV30	CARGAAYEQYF	TGTGCCCGGGGGGCCGCCTACGAGCAGTACTTC
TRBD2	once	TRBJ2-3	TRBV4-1	CASSQGWSGGGTDTQYF	TGCGCCAGCAGCCAGGGTTGGAGCGGGGGGGGCACAGATACGCAGTATTTT